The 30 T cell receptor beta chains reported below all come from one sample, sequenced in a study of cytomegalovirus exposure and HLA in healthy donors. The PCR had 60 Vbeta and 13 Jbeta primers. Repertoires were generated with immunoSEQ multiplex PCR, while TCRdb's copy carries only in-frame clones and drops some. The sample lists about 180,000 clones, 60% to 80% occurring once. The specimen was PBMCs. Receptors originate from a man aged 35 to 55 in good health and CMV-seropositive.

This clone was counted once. In DNA form, the CDR3 reads TGTGCCAGCCGCAGGGGTTCGGGACAGCCCCAGCATTTT. Its translation is CASRRGSGQPQHF. The chain couples TRBV19 to TRBJ1-5; the D gene is possibly TRBD1 (6 bases). The ends were cut back, 9 bases at V and 7 bases at J, with 16 bases in the middle. Germline lookup yields CDR1 LNHDA and CDR2 SQIVND (reference sequence). The CDR3 covers 13 residues. The full variable domain, completed using reference TRBV19 and TRBJ1-5, is DGGITQSPKYLFRKEGQNVTLSCEQNLNHDAMYWYRQDPGQGLRLIYYSQIVNDFQKGDIAEGYSVSREKKESFPLTVTSAQKNPTAFYLCASRRGSGQPQHFGDGTRLSIL.

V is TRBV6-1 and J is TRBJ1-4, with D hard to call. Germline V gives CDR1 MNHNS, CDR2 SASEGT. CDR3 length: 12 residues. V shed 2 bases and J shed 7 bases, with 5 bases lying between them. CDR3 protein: CASSERSEKLFF. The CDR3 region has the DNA TGTGCCAGCAGTGAACGTAGTGAAAAACTGTTTTTT.

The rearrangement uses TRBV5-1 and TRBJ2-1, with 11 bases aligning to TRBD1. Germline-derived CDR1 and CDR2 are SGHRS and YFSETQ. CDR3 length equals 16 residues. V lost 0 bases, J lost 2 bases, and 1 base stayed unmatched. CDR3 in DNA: TGCGCCAGCAGCTTGGAGGGACAGGGGGCCTACAATGAGCAGTTCTTC. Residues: CASSLEGQGAYNEQFF.

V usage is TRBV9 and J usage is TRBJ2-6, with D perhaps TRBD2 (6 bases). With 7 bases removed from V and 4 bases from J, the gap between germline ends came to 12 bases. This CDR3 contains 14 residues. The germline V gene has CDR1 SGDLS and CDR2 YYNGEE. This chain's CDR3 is CASAGGAGANVLTF. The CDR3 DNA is TGTGCCAGCGCCGGGGGTGCAGGGGCCAACGTCCTGACTTTC.

CDR3: CASSQWTSGREETQYF. DNA of the CDR3: TGTGCCAGCAGCCAATGGACTAGCGGGCGTGAAGAGACCCAGTACTTC. The rearrangement joins TRBV11-1 to TRBJ2-5; 11 bases map to TRBD2. V lost 5 bases, J lost 3 bases, and 8 bases stayed unmatched. The CDR3 is 16 amino acids. The germline V gene encodes CDR1 SGHAT and CDR2 FQDESV (reference sequence).

CDR3: CASSRGQVETQYF. CDR3 coding DNA: TGTGCCAGCAGCCGTGGACAGGTGGAGACCCAGTACTTC. This chain joins TRBV7-7 and TRBJ2-5, with 7 bases matching TRBD1. Germline assignment: CDR1 SSHAT and CDR2 FNYEAQ (reference sequence). The J segment lost 5 bases and the V segment lost 5 bases, leaving 5 bases of the junction unmatched. The CDR3 runs 13 residues.

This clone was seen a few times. CDR3: CASSRDRLANYGYTF. The DNA for the CDR3 is TGTGCCAGCAGCCGGGACAGGTTAGCTAACTATGGCTACACCTTC. The V and J genes are TRBV6-5 and TRBJ1-2; 8 bases match TRBD1. Germline V gives CDR1 MNHEY, CDR2 SVGAGI. The CDR3 extends over 15 amino acids. J lost 0 bases, V lost 6 bases, and 6 bases had no gene match.

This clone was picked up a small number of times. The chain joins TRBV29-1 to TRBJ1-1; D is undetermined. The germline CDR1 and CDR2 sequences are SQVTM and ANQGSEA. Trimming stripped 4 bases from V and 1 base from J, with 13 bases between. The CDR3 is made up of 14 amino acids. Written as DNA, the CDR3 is TGCAGCGTTGTAGCAACCTCGGGGAACACTGAAGCTTTCTTT. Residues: CSVVATSGNTEAFF. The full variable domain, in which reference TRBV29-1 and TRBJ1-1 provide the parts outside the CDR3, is SAVISQKPSRDICQRGTSLTIQCQVDSQVTMMFWYRQQPGQSLTLIATANQGSEATYESGFVIDKFPISRPNLTFSTLTVSNMSPEDSSIYLCSVVATSGNTEAFFGQGTRLTVV.

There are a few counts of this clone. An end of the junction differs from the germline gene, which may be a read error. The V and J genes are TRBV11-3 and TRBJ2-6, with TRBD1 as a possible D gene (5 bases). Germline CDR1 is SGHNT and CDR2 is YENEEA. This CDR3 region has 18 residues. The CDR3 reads CASSLDPAAFSGANGLTF. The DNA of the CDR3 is TGTGCCAGCAGCTTAGATCCGGCAGCATTCTCTGGGGCCAACGGCCTGACTTTC.

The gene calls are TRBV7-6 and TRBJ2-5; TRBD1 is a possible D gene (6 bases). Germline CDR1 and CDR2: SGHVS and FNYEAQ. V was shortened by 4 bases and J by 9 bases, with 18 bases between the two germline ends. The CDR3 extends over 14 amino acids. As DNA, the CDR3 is TGTGCCAGCAGCTCCGGACAGATAAGAGAAGCCCAGTACTTC. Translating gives CASSSGQIREAQYF.

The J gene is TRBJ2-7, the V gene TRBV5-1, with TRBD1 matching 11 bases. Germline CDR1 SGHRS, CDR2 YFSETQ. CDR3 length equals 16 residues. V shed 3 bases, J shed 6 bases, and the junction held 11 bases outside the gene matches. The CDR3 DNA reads TGCGCCAGCAGCTGGAACTCCGGGACAGGGGGTGGCGAGCAGTACTTC. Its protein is CASSWNSGTGGGEQYF.

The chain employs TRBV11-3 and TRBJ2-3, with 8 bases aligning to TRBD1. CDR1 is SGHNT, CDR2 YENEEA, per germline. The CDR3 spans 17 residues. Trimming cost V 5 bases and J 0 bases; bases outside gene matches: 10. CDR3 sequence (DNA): TGTGCCAGCAGCCGGGGACAGGCTCAGCCTAGCACAGATACGCAGTATTTT. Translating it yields CASSRGQAQPSTDTQYF.

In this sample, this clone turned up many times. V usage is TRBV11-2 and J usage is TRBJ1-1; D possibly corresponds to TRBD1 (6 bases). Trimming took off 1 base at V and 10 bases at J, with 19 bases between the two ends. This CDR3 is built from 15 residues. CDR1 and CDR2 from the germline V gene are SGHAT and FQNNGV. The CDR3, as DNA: TGTGCCAGCAGCTTAGTTCCAGGGGCCCCGAGTAGAGCTTTCTTT. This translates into CASSLVPGAPSRAFF.

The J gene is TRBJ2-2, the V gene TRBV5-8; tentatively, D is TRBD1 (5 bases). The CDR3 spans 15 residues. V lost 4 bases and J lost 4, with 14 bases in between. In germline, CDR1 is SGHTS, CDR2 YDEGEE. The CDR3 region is CASSPNQGFTGELFF. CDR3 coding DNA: TGTGCCAGCAGCCCGAATCAGGGATTCACCGGGGAGCTGTTTTTT.

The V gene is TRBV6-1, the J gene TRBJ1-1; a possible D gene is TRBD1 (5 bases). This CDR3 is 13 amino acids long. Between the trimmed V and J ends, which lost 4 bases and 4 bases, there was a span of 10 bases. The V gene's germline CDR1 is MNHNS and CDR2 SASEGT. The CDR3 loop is CASSVGPATEAFF. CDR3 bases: TGTGCCAGCAGTGTGGGGCCTGCCACTGAAGCTTTCTTT.

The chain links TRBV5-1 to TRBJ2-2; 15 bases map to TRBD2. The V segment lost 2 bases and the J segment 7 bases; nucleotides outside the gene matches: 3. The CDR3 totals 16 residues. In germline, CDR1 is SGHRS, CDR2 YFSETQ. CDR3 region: CASSLGTSGRIGELFF. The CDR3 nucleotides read TGCGCCAGCAGCTTAGGGACTAGCGGGAGGATCGGGGAGCTGTTTTTT.

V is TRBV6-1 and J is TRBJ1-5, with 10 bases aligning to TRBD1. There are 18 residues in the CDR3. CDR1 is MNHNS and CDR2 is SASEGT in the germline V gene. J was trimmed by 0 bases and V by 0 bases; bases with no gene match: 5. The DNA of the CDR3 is TGTGCCAGCAGTGAAGCGCCGGGACAGGGGTATAGCAATCAGCCCCAGCATTTT. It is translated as CASSEAPGQGYSNQPQHF.

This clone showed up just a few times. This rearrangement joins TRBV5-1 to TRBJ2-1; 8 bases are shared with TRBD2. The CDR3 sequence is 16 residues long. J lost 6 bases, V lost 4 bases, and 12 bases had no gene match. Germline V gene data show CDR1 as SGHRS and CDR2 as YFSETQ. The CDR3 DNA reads TGCGCCAGCAGCGGTACTAGCGGAGCTGGGGCCAATGAGCAGTTCTTC. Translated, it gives CASSGTSGAGANEQFF.

This CDR3 is CASSFSGGEEQYF. The DNA for the CDR3 is TGTGCCAGCAGTTTTAGTGGCGGGGAGGAGCAGTACTTC. The chain carries TRBV7-9 and TRBJ2-7; maybe TRBD2 (6 bases). Germline lookup yields CDR1 SEHNR and CDR2 FQNEAQ (reference sequence). This CDR3 spans 13 amino acids. Trimming removed 6 bases from V and 7 bases from J, with 16 bases in between.

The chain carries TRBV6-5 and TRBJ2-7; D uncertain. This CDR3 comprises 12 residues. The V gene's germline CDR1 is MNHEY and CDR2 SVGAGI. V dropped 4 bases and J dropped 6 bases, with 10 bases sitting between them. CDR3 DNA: TGTGCCAGCAGTTCCTCGTCCCTCGAGCAGTACTTC. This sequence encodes CASSSSSLEQYF.

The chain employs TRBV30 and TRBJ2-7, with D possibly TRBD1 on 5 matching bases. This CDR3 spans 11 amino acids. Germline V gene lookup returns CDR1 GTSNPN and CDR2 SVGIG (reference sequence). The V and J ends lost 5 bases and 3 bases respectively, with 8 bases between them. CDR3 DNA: TGTGCCTGGCAGGGTAGCTACGAGCAGTACTTC. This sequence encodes CAWQGSYEQYF.

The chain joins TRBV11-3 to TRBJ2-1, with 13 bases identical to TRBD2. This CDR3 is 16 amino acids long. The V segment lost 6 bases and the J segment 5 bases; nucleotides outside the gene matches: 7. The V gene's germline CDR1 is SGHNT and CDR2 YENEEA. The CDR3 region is CASSSSGTSGNNEQFF. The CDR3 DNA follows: TGTGCCAGCAGTTCCTCCGGGACTAGCGGGAACAATGAGCAGTTCTTC.

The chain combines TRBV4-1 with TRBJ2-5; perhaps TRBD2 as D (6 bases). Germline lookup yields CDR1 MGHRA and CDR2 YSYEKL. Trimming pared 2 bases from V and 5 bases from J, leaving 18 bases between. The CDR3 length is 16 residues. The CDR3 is CASSQRLGGDVETQYF. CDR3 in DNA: TGCGCCAGCAGCCAAAGACTAGGTGGGGATGTGGAGACCCAGTACTTC.

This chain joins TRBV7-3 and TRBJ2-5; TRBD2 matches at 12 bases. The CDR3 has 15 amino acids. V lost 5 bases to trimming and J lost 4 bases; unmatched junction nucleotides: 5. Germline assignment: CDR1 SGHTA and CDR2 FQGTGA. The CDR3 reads CASSLRLAGVETQYF. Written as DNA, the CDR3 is TGTGCCAGCAGCCTCAGACTAGCGGGAGTAGAGACCCAGTACTTC.

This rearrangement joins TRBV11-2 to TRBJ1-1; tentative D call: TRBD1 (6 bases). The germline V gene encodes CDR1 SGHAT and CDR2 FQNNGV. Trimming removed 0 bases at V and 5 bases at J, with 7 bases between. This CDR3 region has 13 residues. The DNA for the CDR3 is TGTGCCAGCAGCTTAGAGAGGGGGACTGAAGCTTTCTTT. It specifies CASSLERGTEAFF. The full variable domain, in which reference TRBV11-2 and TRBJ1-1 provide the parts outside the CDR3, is EAGVAQSPRYKIIEKRQSVAFWCNPISGHATLYWYQQILGQGPKLLIQFQNNGVVDDSQLPKDRFSAERLKGVDSTLKIQPAKLEDSAVYLCASSLERGTEAFFGQGTRLTVV.

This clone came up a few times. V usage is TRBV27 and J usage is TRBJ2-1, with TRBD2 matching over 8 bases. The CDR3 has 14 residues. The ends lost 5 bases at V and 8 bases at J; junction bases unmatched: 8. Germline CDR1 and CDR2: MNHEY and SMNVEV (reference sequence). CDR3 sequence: CASSPSGRVDEQFF. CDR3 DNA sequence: TGTGCCAGCAGTCCGAGCGGGAGAGTCGATGAGCAGTTCTTC.

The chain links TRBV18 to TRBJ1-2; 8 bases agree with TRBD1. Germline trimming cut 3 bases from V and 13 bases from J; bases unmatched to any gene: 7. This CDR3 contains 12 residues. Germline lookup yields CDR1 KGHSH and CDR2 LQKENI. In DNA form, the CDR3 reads TGTGCCAGCTCACCCAAGGACAGGGAGTCCACCTTC. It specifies CASSPKDRESTF.

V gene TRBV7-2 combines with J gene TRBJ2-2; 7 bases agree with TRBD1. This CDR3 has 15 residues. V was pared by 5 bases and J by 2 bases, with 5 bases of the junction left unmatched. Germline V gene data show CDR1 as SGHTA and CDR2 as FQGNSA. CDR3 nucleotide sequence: TGTGCCAGCAGCCAAGGGGGCCTAAACACCGGGGAGCTGTTTTTT. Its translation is CASSQGGLNTGELFF.

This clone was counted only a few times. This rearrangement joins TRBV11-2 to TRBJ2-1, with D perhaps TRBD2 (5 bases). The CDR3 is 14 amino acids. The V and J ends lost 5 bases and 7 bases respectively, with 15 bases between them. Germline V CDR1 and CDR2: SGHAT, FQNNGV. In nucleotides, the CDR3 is TGTGCCAGCAGCCCCTCTCCGAGAGGGAATGAGCAGTTCTTC. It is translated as CASSPSPRGNEQFF.

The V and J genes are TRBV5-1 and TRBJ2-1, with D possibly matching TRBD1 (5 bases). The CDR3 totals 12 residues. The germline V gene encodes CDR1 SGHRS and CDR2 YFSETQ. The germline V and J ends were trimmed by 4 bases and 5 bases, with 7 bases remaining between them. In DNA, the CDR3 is TGCGCCAGCAGCCGACAGCACAATGAGCAGTTCTTC. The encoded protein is CASSRQHNEQFF.